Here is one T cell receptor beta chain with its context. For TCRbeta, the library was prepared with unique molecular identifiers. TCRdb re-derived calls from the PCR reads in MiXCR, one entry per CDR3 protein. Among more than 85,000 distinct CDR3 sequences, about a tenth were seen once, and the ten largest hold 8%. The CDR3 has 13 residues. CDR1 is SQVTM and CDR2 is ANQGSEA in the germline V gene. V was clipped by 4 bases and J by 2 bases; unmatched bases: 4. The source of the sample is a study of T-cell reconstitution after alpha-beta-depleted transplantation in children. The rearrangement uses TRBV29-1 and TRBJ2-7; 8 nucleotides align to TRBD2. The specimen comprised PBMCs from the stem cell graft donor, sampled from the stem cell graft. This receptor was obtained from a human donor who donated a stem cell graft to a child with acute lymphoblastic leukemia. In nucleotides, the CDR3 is TGCAGCGTTGCCCGTAGCGGGACCTACGAGCAGTACTTC. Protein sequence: CSVARSGTYEQYF.